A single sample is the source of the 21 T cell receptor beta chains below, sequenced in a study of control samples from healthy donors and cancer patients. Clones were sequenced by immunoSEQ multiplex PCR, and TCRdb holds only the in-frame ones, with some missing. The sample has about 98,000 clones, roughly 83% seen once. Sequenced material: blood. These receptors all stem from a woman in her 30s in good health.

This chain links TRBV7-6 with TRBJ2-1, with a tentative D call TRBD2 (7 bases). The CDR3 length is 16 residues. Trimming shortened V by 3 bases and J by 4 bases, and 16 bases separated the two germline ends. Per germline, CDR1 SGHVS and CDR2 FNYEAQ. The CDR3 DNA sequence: TGTGCCAGCAGCTTGGGCGGGGGCGCCTTTTACAATGAGCAGTTCTTC. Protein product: CASSLGGGAFYNEQFF.

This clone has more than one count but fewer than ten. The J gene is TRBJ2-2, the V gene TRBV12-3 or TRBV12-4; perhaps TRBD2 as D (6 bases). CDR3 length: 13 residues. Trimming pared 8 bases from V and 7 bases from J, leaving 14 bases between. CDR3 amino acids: CASRGASHGELFF. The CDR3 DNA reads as TGTGCCAGCCGCGGGGCTTCCCACGGGGAGCTGTTTTTT.

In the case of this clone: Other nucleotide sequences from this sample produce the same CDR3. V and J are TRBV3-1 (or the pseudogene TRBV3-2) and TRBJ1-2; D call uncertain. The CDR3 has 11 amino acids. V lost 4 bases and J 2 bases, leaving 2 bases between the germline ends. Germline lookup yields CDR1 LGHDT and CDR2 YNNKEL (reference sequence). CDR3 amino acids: CASSLNYGYTF. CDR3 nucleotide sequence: TGTGCCAGCAGCCTAAACTATGGCTACACCTTC.

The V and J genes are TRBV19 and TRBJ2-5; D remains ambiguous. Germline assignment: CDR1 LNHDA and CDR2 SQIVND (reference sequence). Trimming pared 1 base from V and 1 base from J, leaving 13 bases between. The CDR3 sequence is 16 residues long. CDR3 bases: TGTGCCAGTAGTATAGGAGGCGATATCGGCCAAGAGACCCAGTACTTC. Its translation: CASSIGGDIGQETQYF.

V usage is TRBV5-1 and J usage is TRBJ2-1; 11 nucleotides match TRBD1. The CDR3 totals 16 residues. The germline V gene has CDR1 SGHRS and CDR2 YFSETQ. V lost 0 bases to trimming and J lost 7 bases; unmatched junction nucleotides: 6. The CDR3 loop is CASSLGGDRGRNEQFF. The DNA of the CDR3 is TGCGCCAGCAGCTTGGGTGGGGACAGGGGGAGGAATGAGCAGTTCTTC.

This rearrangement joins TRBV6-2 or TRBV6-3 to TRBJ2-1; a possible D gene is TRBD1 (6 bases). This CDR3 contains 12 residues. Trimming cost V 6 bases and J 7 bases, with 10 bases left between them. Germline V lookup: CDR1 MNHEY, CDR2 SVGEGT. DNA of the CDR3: TGTGCCAGCAGCCTTGACAGGAATGAGCAGTTCTTC. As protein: CASSLDRNEQFF.

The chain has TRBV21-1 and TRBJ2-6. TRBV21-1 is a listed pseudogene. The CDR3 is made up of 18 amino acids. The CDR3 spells CASLTPRALLSGANVLTF. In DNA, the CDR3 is TGTGCCAGCCTCACCCCACGGGCTCTTCTTTCTGGGGCCAACGTCCTGACTTTC.

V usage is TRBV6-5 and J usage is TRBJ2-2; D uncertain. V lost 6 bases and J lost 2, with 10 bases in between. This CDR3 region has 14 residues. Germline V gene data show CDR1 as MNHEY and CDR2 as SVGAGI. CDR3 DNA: TGTGCCAGCAGGACCTTTCCTAACACCGGGGAGCTGTTTTTT. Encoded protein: CASRTFPNTGELFF.

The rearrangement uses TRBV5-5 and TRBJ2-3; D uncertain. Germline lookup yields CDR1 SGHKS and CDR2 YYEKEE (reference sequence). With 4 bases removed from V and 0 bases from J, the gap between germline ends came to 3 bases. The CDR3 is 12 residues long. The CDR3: CASSLSTDTQYF. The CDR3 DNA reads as TGTGCCAGCAGCCTCAGCACAGATACGCAGTATTTT.

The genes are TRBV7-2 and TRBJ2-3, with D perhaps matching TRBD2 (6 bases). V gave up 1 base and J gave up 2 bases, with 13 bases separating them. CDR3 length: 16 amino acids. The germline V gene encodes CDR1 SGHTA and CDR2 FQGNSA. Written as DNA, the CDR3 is TGTGCCAGCAGCTTAGGGATGGGCGGGGCCACAGATACGCAGTATTTT. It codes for CASSLGMGGATDTQYF.

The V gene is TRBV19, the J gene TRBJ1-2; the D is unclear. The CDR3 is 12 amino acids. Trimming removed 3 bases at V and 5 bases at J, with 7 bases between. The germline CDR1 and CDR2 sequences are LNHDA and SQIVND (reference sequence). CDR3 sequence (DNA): TGTGCCAGTAGTATTTCCGATTATGGCTACACCTTC. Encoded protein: CASSISDYGYTF.

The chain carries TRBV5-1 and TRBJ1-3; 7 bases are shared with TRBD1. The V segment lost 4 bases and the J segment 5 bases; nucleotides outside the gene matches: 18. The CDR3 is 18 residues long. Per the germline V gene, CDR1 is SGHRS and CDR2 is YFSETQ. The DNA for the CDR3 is TGCGCCAGCAGCCCAGTTACAGGGGTTACAGCGTCTAGAAACACCATATATTTT. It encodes CASSPVTGVTASRNTIYF.

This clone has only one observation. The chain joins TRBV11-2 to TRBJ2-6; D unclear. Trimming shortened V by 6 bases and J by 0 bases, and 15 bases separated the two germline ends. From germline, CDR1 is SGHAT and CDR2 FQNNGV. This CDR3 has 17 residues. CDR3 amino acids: CASRWISRHSGANVLTF. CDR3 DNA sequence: TGTGCCAGCAGGTGGATTTCCCGGCACTCTGGGGCCAACGTCCTGACTTTC.

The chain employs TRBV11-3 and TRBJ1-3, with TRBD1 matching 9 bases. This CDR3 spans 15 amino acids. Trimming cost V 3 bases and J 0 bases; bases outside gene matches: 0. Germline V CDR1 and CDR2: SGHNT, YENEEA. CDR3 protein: CASSLDRGSGNTIYF. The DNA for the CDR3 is TGTGCCAGCAGCTTGGACAGGGGCTCTGGAAACACCATATATTTT.

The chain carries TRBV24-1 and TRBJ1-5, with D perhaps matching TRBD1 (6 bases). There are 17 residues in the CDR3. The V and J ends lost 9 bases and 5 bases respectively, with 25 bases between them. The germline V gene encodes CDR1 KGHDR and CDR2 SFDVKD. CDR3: CATPGSLGALGDQPQHF. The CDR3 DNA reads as TGTGCCACCCCTGGTTCATTGGGGGCCCTGGGCGATCAGCCCCAGCATTTT.

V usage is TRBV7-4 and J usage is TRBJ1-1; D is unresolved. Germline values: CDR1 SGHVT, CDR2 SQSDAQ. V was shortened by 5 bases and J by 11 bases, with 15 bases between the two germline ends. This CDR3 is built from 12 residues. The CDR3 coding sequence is TGTGCCAGCAGCCCCGTACCACCGGATGCTTTCTTT. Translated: CASSPVPPDAFF.

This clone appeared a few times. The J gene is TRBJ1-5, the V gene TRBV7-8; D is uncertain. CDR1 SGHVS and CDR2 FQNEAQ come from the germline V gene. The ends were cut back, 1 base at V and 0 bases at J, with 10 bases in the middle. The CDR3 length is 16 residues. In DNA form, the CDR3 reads TGTGCCAGCAGCTTAGGACTGAGATTTAGCAATCAGCCCCAGCATTTT. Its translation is CASSLGLRFSNQPQHF.

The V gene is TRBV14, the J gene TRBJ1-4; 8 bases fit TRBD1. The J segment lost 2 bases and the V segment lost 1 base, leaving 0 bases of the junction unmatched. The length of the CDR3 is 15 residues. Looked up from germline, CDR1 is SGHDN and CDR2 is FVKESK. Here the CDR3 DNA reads TGTGCCAGCAGCCAAGGGACAGGGACTAATGAAAAACTGTTTTTT. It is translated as CASSQGTGTNEKLFF. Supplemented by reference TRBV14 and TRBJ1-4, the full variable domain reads EAGVTQFPSHSVIEKGQTVTLRCDPISGHDNLYWYRRVMGKEIKFLLHFVKESKQDESGMPNNRFLAERTGGTYSTLKVQPAELEDSGVYFCASSQGTGTNEKLFFGSGTQLSVL.

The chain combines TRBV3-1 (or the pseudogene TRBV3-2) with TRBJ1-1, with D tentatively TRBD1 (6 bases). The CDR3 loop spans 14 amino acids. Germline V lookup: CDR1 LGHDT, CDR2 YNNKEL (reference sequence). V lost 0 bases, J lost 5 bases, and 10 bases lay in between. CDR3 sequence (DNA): TGTGCCAGCAGCCAAGACAGGGGACGAACTGAAGCTTTCTTT. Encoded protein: CASSQDRGRTEAFF.

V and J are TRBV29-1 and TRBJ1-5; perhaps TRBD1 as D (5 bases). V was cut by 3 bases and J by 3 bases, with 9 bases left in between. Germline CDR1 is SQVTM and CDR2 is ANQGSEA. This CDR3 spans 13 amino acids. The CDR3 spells CSVDQGPNQPQHF. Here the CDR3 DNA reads TGCAGCGTTGACCAGGGCCCCAATCAGCCCCAGCATTTT.

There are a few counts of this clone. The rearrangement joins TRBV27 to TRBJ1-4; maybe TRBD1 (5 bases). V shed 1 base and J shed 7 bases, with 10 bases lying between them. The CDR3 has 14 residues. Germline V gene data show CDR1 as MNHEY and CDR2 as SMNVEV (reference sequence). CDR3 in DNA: TGTGCCAGCAGTTTATGGGGGTCTGCTGAAAAACTGTTTTTT. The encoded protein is CASSLWGSAEKLFF.